The present T cell receptor (beta chain) was sequenced within a study of blood T cell repertoires in COVID-19. Study at large: Material from acute and convalescent COVID-19 was sourced from the United States, Italy and Spain. From T cells, B-cell-depleted T cells, or PBMCs came the material, which was cDNA or gDNA.

Sequenced by immunoSEQ multiplex PCR; TCRdb stores in-frame clones only, minus some. Here the sample spans 500,000 or so clones, 75% to 90% being singletons. From germline, CDR1 is MNHEY and CDR2 SVGAGI. There are 14 residues in the CDR3. Trimming shortened V by 0 bases and J by 2 bases, and 7 bases separated the two germline ends. The chain links TRBV6-5 to TRBJ1-2, with a weak D call TRBD1 (6 bases). The source material was PBMCs or T cells enriched from blood (not recorded which). This sequence was found in a woman aged 18-30 years who had recovered from COVID-19. The CDR3 DNA reads as TGTGCCAGCAGTTACTCGACAGGAAACTATGGCTACACCTTC. As protein: CASSYSTGNYGYTF.